This T cell receptor (beta chain) was profiled in a study of shared clonotypes between healthy human individuals. Study in general: A couple of female and three male donors aged 18 to 49 were enrolled. For every donor, three CD4 naive, three CD4 memory, two CD8 naive and one CD8 memory plates were used. Study-wide points: The four-donor shared clonotypes exceeded non-shared clonotypes in generation probability, with non-shared ones scoring lower. Naive CD4 clonotypes overlapped across a handful of donors at around 5%.

Germline V CDR1 and CDR2: SGHDN, FVKESK. The length of the CDR3 is 14 residues. The ends lost 1 base at V and 4 bases at J; junction bases unmatched: 3. Produced via immunoSEQ multiplex PCR; TCRdb's table is partial and in-frame only. This repertoire shows around 600,000 clones, 90% to 95% found once; its top ten account for around 0.11%. On this clone itself: Its antigen is still unknown.

Terminally differentiated effector memory CD45RA+ cells were excluded by CCR7 positive selection of CD45RO-negative cells. The rearrangement joins TRBV14 to TRBJ2-5, with 7 bases fitting TRBD1. The origin of this receptor is a woman under 40 in good health. Sample: naive CD8+ T cells sorted from blood. Here the CDR3 DNA reads TGTGCCAGCAGCCAAGTGGCAGGGGGAGAGACCCAGTACTTC. It is translated as CASSQVAGGETQYF.